Listed below are T cell receptor beta chains from one sample, sequenced in a study of cytomegalovirus exposure and HLA in healthy donors. Generated by immunoSEQ multiplex PCR, the TCRdb table keeps only in-frame clones and is missing some. The sample has about 130,000 clones, roughly 90% seen once. Sequencing used PBMCs. The source is a young man in good health and CMV-seronegative. The CDR3 runs from the conserved cysteine through the conserved F or W. A D gene is named only where the DNA matches it firmly. The listing skips clone size in some rows; elsewhere it reads once, few, many or a size class.

J gene | V gene | D gene | clone size | CDR3 DNA | CDR3 protein
TRBJ2-3 | TRBV7-2 | NA | NA | TGTGCCAGCAATCAGGCAGTATCAGATACGCAGTATTTT | CASNQAVSDTQYF
TRBJ2-7 | TRBV5-1 | TRBD1 | NA | TGCGCCAGCAGGACAGGGGGCGCCTACGAGCAGTACTTC | CASRTGGAYEQYF
TRBJ2-3 | TRBV6-4 | TRBD2 | NA | TGTGCCAGCAGTGAGGTAGCGGGACACACAGATACGCAGTATTTT | CASSEVAGHTDTQYF
TRBJ2-1 | TRBV5-1 | TRBD2 | NA | TGCGCCAGCAGCTTGGTTTTGGGGGAGGGGAATGAGCAGTTCTTC | CASSLVLGEGNEQFF
TRBJ1-1 | TRBV10-1 | TRBD1 | NA | TGCGCCAGCAGTGAGGGACAGGGGGTCACTGAAGCTTTCTTT | CASSEGQGVTEAFF
TRBJ1-1 | TRBV19 | TRBD1 | NA | TGTGCCAGTAGTACGGGACAGGGGGCCAACACTGAAGCTTTCTTT | CASSTGQGANTEAFF
TRBJ2-1 | TRBV5-1 | TRBD2 | NA | TGCGCCAGCAGCTTGGAGTTAGCGGGAGATGGTGAGCAGTTCTTC | CASSLELAGDGEQFF
TRBJ1-4 | TRBV5-4 | TRBD1 | few | TGTGCCAGCAGCCGGACAGGGGGTAATGAAAAACTGTTTTTT | CASSRTGGNEKLFF
TRBJ2-2 | TRBV6-5 | TRBD1 | once | TGTGCCAGCAGTTACTCGACAGGGGTAGGGACCGGGGAGCTGTTTTTT | CASSYSTGVGTGELFF
TRBJ2-7 | TRBV13 | NA | NA | TGTGCCAGCAGCCCCCGGAGTCACTACGAGCAGTACTTC | CASSPRSHYEQYF
TRBJ2-2 | TRBV2 | NA | once | TGTGCCAGCAGTGAATTACAGGGTGCCGCCGGGGAGCTGTTTTTT | CASSELQGAAGELFF
TRBJ1-3 | TRBV18 | NA | NA | TGTGCCAGCTCACCAGGAGAGGGCTCTGGAAACACCATATATTTT | CASSPGEGSGNTIYF
TRBJ2-2 | TRBV7-2 | NA | NA | TGTGCCAGCAGCTTACCGAACTCGGGGAACACCGGGGAGCTGTTTTTT | CASSLPNSGNTGELFF
TRBJ2-2 | TRBV4-1 | NA | many | TGCGCCAGCAGCAGCCAGGGTTATGGCGGGGAGCTGTTTTTT | CASSSQGYGGELFF
TRBJ1-5 | TRBV30 | NA | NA | TGTGCCTGGAGTCGACAGATTAATCAGCCCCAGCATTTT | CAWSRQINQPQHF
TRBJ2-3 | TRBV6-5 | NA | NA | TGTGCCAGCAGTCACACAGATACGCAGTATTTT | CASSHTDTQYF
TRBJ1-2 | TRBV2 | NA | once | TGTGCCAGCAGTGTTGACATCAACTATGGCTACACCTTC | CASSVDINYGYTF
TRBJ2-1 | TRBV30 | TRBD2 | NA | TGTGCCTGGACCACGGGGGGATACAATGAGCAGTTCTTC | CAWTTGGYNEQFF
TRBJ2-5 | TRBV5-6 | TRBD1 | few | TGTGCCAGCAGCTTCCGGACAGGCCTGGGGACCCAGTACTTC | CASSFRTGLGTQYF
TRBJ2-6 | TRBV7-6 | TRBD2 | NA | TGTGCCAGCACCTGGCGGCTAGCGGAATTCTCTGGGGCCAACGTCCTGACTTTC | CASTWRLAEFSGANVLTF
TRBJ1-4 | TRBV2 | NA | NA | TGTGCCAGCAGACCCGACAGTGGGAATGAAAAACTGTTTTTT | CASRPDSGNEKLFF
TRBJ1-5 | TRBV5-1 | NA | NA | TGCGCCAGCAGCTTGGACGGGTATCAGCCCCAGCATTTT | CASSLDGYQPQHF
TRBJ2-1 | TRBV5-1 | TRBD2 | NA | TGCGCCAGCAGCCCACGACCGGGACTAGCGGGAGGGGGGGAGCAGTTCTTC | CASSPRPGLAGGGEQFF
TRBJ2-3 | TRBV11-3 | TRBD2 | NA | TGTGCCAGCAGCTTATCGGGCGGGAGACGAAGCACAGATACGCAGTATTTT | CASSLSGGRRSTDTQYF
TRBJ1-2 | TRBV9 | TRBD1 | NA | TGTGCCAGCAGCCCAGGGGGAGACAGGGGTGTCGATGGCTACACCTTC | CASSPGGDRGVDGYTF
TRBJ1-1 | TRBV30 | TRBD1 | NA | TGTGCCTGGAGTGTAGGGACAGGGGAGGAAGCTTTCTTT | CAWSVGTGEEAFF
TRBJ1-3 | TRBV5-1 | TRBD1 | NA | TGCGCCAGCAGCTTGGACAGGGGGTCCGGAAACACCATATATTTT | CASSLDRGSGNTIYF
TRBJ2-3 | TRBV5-1 | TRBD2 | NA | TGCGCCAGCGGCGGGCTAGCGGGAGGCCTAAACACAGATACGCAGTATTTT | CASGGLAGGLNTDTQYF
TRBJ1-1 | TRBV27 | NA | NA | TGTGCCAGCAGGTTACCAAACGCCGAACAGGGCATGAACACTGAAGCTTTCTTT | CASRLPNAEQGMNTEAFF
TRBJ2-1 | TRBV11-2 | NA | NA | TGTGCCAGCAGCGACAGCTACAATGAGCAGTTCTTC | CASSDSYNEQFF
TRBJ2-1 | TRBV6-5 | NA | NA | TGTGCCAGCAGTAATACAGGCGTCCTGTACCAGTTCTTC | CASSNTGVLYQFF
TRBJ2-1 | TRBV5-1 | TRBD1 | NA | TGCGCCAGCAGACCACCGGGACAGTCCTACAATGAGCAGTTCTTC | CASRPPGQSYNEQFF
TRBJ2-1 | TRBV7-2 | NA | NA | TGTGCCAGCAGCCTGGAGGGGCGCGGTGAGCAGTTCTTC | CASSLEGRGEQFF
TRBJ2-7 | TRBV6-5 | TRBD2 | NA | TGTGCCAGCAGTCCGTGGACTAGCGGGATTTACGAGCAGTACTTC | CASSPWTSGIYEQYF
TRBJ2-3 | TRBV6-1 | NA | few | TGTGCCAGCAGTGACCTACAGGGCGCAGATACGCAGTATTTT | CASSDLQGADTQYF
TRBJ1-5 | TRBV4-1 | TRBD1 | NA | TGCGCCAGCAGCCAAGTAGGGACAGGGCTCAATCAGCCCCAGCATTTT | CASSQVGTGLNQPQHF
TRBJ2-7 | TRBV5-4 | NA | NA | TGTGCCAGCAGCGATGACCTGAGGGACTCCTACGAGCAGTACTTC | CASSDDLRDSYEQYF
TRBJ2-5 | TRBV10-2 | NA | NA | TGCGCCAGCAGTAAGAGCCAGGGGTACCAAGAGACCCAGTACTTC | CASSKSQGYQETQYF
TRBJ2-2 | TRBV6-6 | NA | NA | TGTGCCAGCAGTAGGGAGACCGGGGAGCTGTTTTTT | CASSRETGELFF
TRBJ2-7 | TRBV2 | NA | few | TGTGCCAGCAGTGCTAGCGTCTACGAGCAGTACTTC | CASSASVYEQYF
TRBJ1-3 | TRBV11-2 | TRBD1 | NA | TGTGCCAGCAGCTTAGGGGGACAGTTCTCTGGAAACACCATATATTTT | CASSLGGQFSGNTIYF
TRBJ2-2 | TRBV4-3 | TRBD2 | NA | TGCGCCAGCAGCCAAGGGGCGCCCCTAGCGGGAGGGACCGGGGAGCTGTTTTTT | CASSQGAPLAGGTGELFF
TRBJ1-1 | TRBV5-6 | NA | NA | TGTGCCAGCAGCTTCAGGGTGGGAGAAGCTTTCTTT | CASSFRVGEAFF
TRBJ1-5 | TRBV2 | NA | NA | TGTGCCAGCAGTAAAGACACGAGCAATCAGCCCCAGCATTTT | CASSKDTSNQPQHF
TRBJ1-2 | TRBV5-4 | NA | NA | TGTGCCAGCAGTGAAGACGGGTCTAACTATGGCTACACCTTC | CASSEDGSNYGYTF
TRBJ2-7 | TRBV9 | NA | few | TGTGCCAGCAGCGTAGAAGACACTTCCTACGAGCAGTACTTC | CASSVEDTSYEQYF
TRBJ1-1 | TRBV7-6 | NA | NA | TGTGCCAGCAGCTTAGTTTGGCTCAGGGTGAACACTGAAGCTTTCTTT | CASSLVWLRVNTEAFF
TRBJ2-7 | TRBV10-1 | NA | NA | TGCGCCAGATGTTTGCGGGCCTACGAGCAGTACTTC | CARCLRAYEQYF
TRBJ1-1 | TRBV12-5 | NA | NA | TGTGCTAGTGGAACCACATCGGGACAACGGAACACTGAAGCTTTCTTT | CASGTTSGQRNTEAFF
TRBJ2-3 | TRBV9 | TRBD2 | NA | TGTGCCAGCAGCGGGAGGACTAGCGGATACACAGATACGCAGTATTTT | CASSGRTSGYTDTQYF
TRBJ2-5 | TRBV29-1 | TRBD1 | NA | TGCAGCGTTCTAGGGACAGGGGAGACCCAGTACTTC | CSVLGTGETQYF
TRBJ2-1 | TRBV6-5 | TRBD2 | NA | TGTGCCAGCAGTCCTAGCGGGGTAACCTACAATGAGCAGTTCTTC | CASSPSGVTYNEQFF
TRBJ2-7 | TRBV10-3 | NA | NA | TGTGCCATCAGTGAGTTAGTGTCACCGGAGTACTTC | CAISELVSPEYF
TRBJ2-5 | TRBV5-1 | TRBD2 | NA | TGCGCCAGCAGCTTGCTGGGACTAGCGGGACAAGAGACCCAGTACTTC | CASSLLGLAGQETQYF
TRBJ1-1 | TRBV5-1 | NA | NA | TGCGCCAGCACCAATATGAATCCCGGGAACACTGAAGCTTTCTTT | CASTNMNPGNTEAFF
TRBJ2-1 | TRBV29-1 | NA | NA | TGCAGCGTTGGCGGGGAGGAGCAGTTCTTC | CSVGGEEQFF